Shown below are 25 T cell receptor beta chains from a single sample sequenced in a study of blood T cell repertoires in COVID-19. Using immunoSEQ multiplex PCR, the repertoire was profiled, and TCRdb retains in-frame clones only, with some absent. Seen here are approximately 240,000 clones, roughly nine tenths observed once, and the top ten hold approximately 12%. Material for sequencing was peripheral blood. These receptors originate from a woman younger than 30 who had recovered from COVID-19.

This chain links TRBV14 with TRBJ1-4, with 9 bases lining up with TRBD1. Germline loops: CDR1 SGHDN, CDR2 FVKESK. V dropped 0 bases and J dropped 8; count of bases not matched to a gene: 4. The CDR3 totals 15 residues. This chain's CDR3 is CASSQEGTGTEKLFF. DNA for the CDR3: TGTGCCAGCAGCCAAGAGGGGACAGGGACGGAAAAACTGTTTTTT.

This chain joins TRBV27 and TRBJ1-2, with D perhaps matching TRBD1 (6 bases). The germline V gene has CDR1 MNHEY and CDR2 SMNVEV (reference sequence). V shed 6 bases and J shed 5 bases, with 13 bases lying between them. CDR3 length: 13 residues. The CDR3 here is CASRRQGFYGYTF. As DNA, the CDR3 is TGTGCCAGCAGACGGCAGGGGTTTTATGGCTACACCTTC.

The chain has TRBV12-3 or TRBV12-4 and TRBJ1-2, with TRBD1 identical over 7 bases. V shed 6 bases and J 6 bases; nucleotides not matched to a gene: 7. The CDR3 is 13 residues long. This CDR3 is CASRVGQSNGYTF. The DNA of the CDR3 is TGTGCCAGCAGGGTGGGACAGAGTAATGGCTACACCTTC.

The chain has TRBV28 and TRBJ2-1; 10 positions match TRBD2. The CDR3 contains 16 residues. The J segment lost 6 bases and the V segment lost 6 bases, leaving 11 bases of the junction unmatched. Germline V gives CDR1 MDHEN, CDR2 SYDVKM. The CDR3 bases are TGTGCCAGCAGATTTCTCGGGACTAGCGTATCCAATGAGCAGTTCTTC. Its protein is CASRFLGTSVSNEQFF.

This clone was seen many times. This rearrangement joins TRBV10-3 to TRBJ1-1; perhaps TRBD1 as D (6 bases). This CDR3 has 12 residues. Germline CDR1 is ENHRY and CDR2 is SYGVKD. V dropped 10 bases and J dropped 0 bases, with 9 bases sitting between them. The CDR3 DNA sequence: TGTGCCAGTACAGGGATGAACACTGAAGCTTTCTTT. Amino acids: CASTGMNTEAFF.

The J gene is TRBJ2-1, the V gene TRBV27; 8 bases align to TRBD1. CDR3 length: 16 residues. Germline lookup yields CDR1 MNHEY and CDR2 SMNVEV (reference sequence). The V segment lost 2 bases and the J segment 8 bases; nucleotides outside the gene matches: 11. CDR3 protein: CASSLLPGQDSDEQFF. Written as DNA, the CDR3 is TGTGCCAGCAGTTTACTTCCGGGACAGGACTCGGATGAGCAGTTCTTC.

The chain carries TRBV29-1 and TRBJ2-1, with 10 bases that match TRBD2. The CDR3 loop spans 17 amino acids. Germline-derived CDR1 and CDR2 are SQVTM and ANQGSEA. The V gene end was trimmed by 1 base and the J gene end by 1 base; junction bases not matched to a gene: 7. The CDR3: CSVEGLGGLASYNEQFF. As DNA, the CDR3 is TGCAGCGTTGAAGGACTGGGGGGACTAGCGTCCTACAATGAGCAGTTCTTC.

The chain is built from TRBV2 and TRBJ2-7; D gene uncertain. Germline V gives CDR1 SNHLY, CDR2 FYNNEI. V was cut by 0 bases and J by 5 bases, with 11 bases left in between. The CDR3 extends over 14 amino acids. CDR3 coding DNA: TGTGCCAGCAGTGAAGCTGGAGCGCGCGACGAGCAGTACTTC. Translating it yields CASSEAGARDEQYF.

This clone has just a few counts. V gene TRBV5-6 combines with J gene TRBJ1-1, with 10 bases fitting TRBD1. There are 16 residues in the CDR3. The V and J ends lost 1 base and 5 bases, in that order; junction bases with no gene match: 8. The germline gives CDR1 SGHDT, CDR2 YYEEEE. The CDR3 region is CASSLIGQGVGTEAFF. DNA for the CDR3: TGTGCCAGCAGCTTGATAGGACAGGGGGTAGGGACTGAAGCTTTCTTT.

This chain uses TRBV6-5 with TRBJ2-1, with TRBD2 matching 7 bases. CDR1 and CDR2 (germline): MNHEY, SVGAGI. The trim removed 6 bases at V and 4 bases at J, leaving 9 bases unmatched. This CDR3 spans 15 amino acids. CDR3: CASRPGGSGYNEQFF. CDR3 coding DNA: TGTGCCAGCAGGCCGGGGGGTAGCGGTTACAATGAGCAGTTCTTC.

This chain connects TRBV11-1 to TRBJ2-1; 12 bases match TRBD2. With V trimmed by 5 bases and J by 8 bases, 10 bases remained unmatched. CDR1 is SGHAT and CDR2 is FQDESV in the germline V gene (reference sequence). This CDR3 has 16 amino acids. CDR3 bases: TGTGCCAGCAGCAGGACGTGGACTAGCGGGACGTATGAGCAGTTCTTC. It specifies CASSRTWTSGTYEQFF.

The chain is built from TRBV19 and TRBJ2-7, with 7 bases lining up with TRBD1. This CDR3 spans 16 amino acids. V was clipped by 0 bases and J by 3 bases; unmatched bases: 8. Germline V gives CDR1 LNHDA, CDR2 SQIVND (reference sequence). The CDR3 loop is CASSIDANRGGYEQYF. The CDR3 DNA reads TGTGCCAGTAGTATAGACGCGAACAGGGGCGGCTACGAGCAGTACTTC.

V gene TRBV14 combines with J gene TRBJ2-3, with 8 bases matching TRBD2. The germline V gene has CDR1 SGHDN and CDR2 FVKESK. V was clipped by 2 bases and J by 4 bases; unmatched bases: 14. This CDR3 contains 18 residues. The CDR3 DNA reads as TGTGCCAGCAGCCAACTTTCCCCCTACCGAGCGGGAGCAGATACGCAGTATTTT. Its translation: CASSQLSPYRAGADTQYF.

V is TRBV23-1 and J is TRBJ2-4, with TRBD1 identical over 7 bases. TRBV23-1 is treated as an ORF (open reading frame) with a function not yet certain. The CDR3 runs to 16 residues. Trimming at V came to 0 bases and at J to 1 base, leaving 3 bases not matched to a gene. Here the CDR3 DNA reads TGCGCCAGCAGTCAATCTACCAGGGGGGCCAAAAACATTCAGTACTTC. This gives the protein CASSQSTRGAKNIQYF.

As concerns this clone: Other DNA sequences in the sample encode the same CDR3. CDR3 nucleotide sequence: TGTGCCAGTACCGGGGGCTACGAGCAGTACTTC. Its translation is CASTGGYEQYF. The chain recombines TRBV6-6 with TRBJ2-7; the D gene is possibly TRBD2 (6 bases). Deletions cut 9 bases from V and 3 bases from J, with 9 bases between. CDR1 and CDR2 (germline): MNHNY, SVGAGI (reference sequence). The CDR3 has 11 amino acids.

The chain has TRBV15 and TRBJ2-5; 9 nucleotides line up with TRBD1. The CDR3 sequence is 12 residues long. V was pared by 5 bases and J by 5 bases, with 0 bases of the junction left unmatched. Germline CDR1 LNHNV, CDR2 YYDKDF (reference sequence). This CDR3 reads CATSGQGETQYF. Written as DNA, the CDR3 is TGTGCCACCAGCGGACAGGGGGAGACCCAGTACTTC.

The gene calls are TRBV4-1 and TRBJ2-1; possibly TRBD1 for D (6 bases). Trimming removed 1 base from V and 4 bases from J, with 8 bases in between. The germline V gene has CDR1 MGHRA and CDR2 YSYEKL. CDR3 length: 14 amino acids. The CDR3 bases are TGCGCCAGCAGCCAAGCCGACAGGTACAATGAGCAGTTCTTC. Translating gives CASSQADRYNEQFF.

CDR3 sequence (DNA): TGTGCCAGTAGTTCCAGTATAATCTACAATGAGCAGTTCTTC. Translated, it gives CASSSSIIYNEQFF. This sequence joins TRBV19 and TRBJ2-1, with D hard to call. CDR1 is LNHDA and CDR2 is SQIVND in the germline V gene (reference sequence). V was shortened by 5 bases and J by 3 bases, with 11 bases between the two germline ends. CDR3 length equals 14 residues.

The chain carries TRBV30 and TRBJ1-6; D uncertain. V lost 2 bases to trimming and J lost 6 bases, with 8 bases between them. In germline, CDR1 is GTSNPN, CDR2 SVGIG (reference sequence). The CDR3 has 13 amino acids. The CDR3 DNA sequence: TGTGCCTGGAGTAAGGAGATTAATTCACCCCTCCACTTT. Translating it yields CAWSKEINSPLHF.

The V gene is TRBV30, the J gene TRBJ1-4; D might be TRBD1 (5 bases). The CDR3 loop spans 16 amino acids. Germline V CDR1 and CDR2: GTSNPN, SVGIG (reference sequence). V gave up 4 bases and J gave up 3 bases, with 18 bases separating them. DNA of the CDR3: TGTGCCTGGACTACAGGTCGGAGCGCGTCTAATGAAAAACTGTTTTTT. It is translated as CAWTTGRSASNEKLFF.

The V call is TRBV6-1, the J call TRBJ1-1; 7 bases are a match to TRBD1. Per germline, CDR1 MNHNS and CDR2 SASEGT. This CDR3 has 16 amino acids. The V and J ends lost 3 bases and 2 bases, in that order; junction bases with no gene match: 9. This chain's CDR3 is CASSDLHRGINTEAFF. The CDR3, as DNA: TGTGCCAGCAGTGACCTACACAGGGGTATAAACACTGAAGCTTTCTTT.

The V call is TRBV28, the J call TRBJ2-6; weak D call: TRBD1 (8 bases). This CDR3 comprises 17 residues. The germline V and J ends were trimmed by 7 bases and 0 bases, with 16 bases remaining between them. Per germline, CDR1 MDHEN and CDR2 SYDVKM. Here the CDR3 reads CASTTGGASSGANVLTF. CDR3 DNA: TGTGCCAGCACCACAGGGGGGGCCAGCTCTGGGGCCAACGTCCTGACTTTC.

This clone was picked up a small number of times. This chain connects TRBV2 to TRBJ1-1; D may be TRBD1 (6 bases). Germline lookup yields CDR1 SNHLY and CDR2 FYNNEI. The germline V and J ends were trimmed by 4 bases and 0 bases, with 15 bases remaining between them. This CDR3 contains 16 residues. The CDR3 region is CASSVGQSYMNTEAFF. CDR3 nucleotide sequence: TGTGCCAGCAGTGTCGGACAGAGCTATATGAACACTGAAGCTTTCTTT.

This clone was found a few times. The J gene is TRBJ2-7, the V gene TRBV5-6; 7 bases match TRBD2. Germline V gene lookup returns CDR1 SGHDT and CDR2 YYEEEE. The CDR3 is 14 amino acids. V was pared by 5 bases and J by 2 bases, with 7 bases of the junction left unmatched. The CDR3 reads CASRQLAGAYEQYF. In DNA form, the CDR3 reads TGTGCCAGCAGACAGCTGGCGGGGGCCTACGAGCAGTACTTC.

This clone was picked up one time. The chain combines TRBV3-1 (or the pseudogene TRBV3-2) with TRBJ1-2, with TRBD1 as a possible D gene (6 bases). The CDR3 contains 14 residues. V was cut by 4 bases and J by 0 bases, with 9 bases left in between. Per the germline V gene, CDR1 is LGHDT and CDR2 is YNNKEL (reference sequence). CDR3 sequence: CASSRGQSNYGYTF. CDR3 coding DNA: TGTGCCAGCAGCCGCGGACAGTCTAACTATGGCTACACCTTC.